A selection of T cell receptor beta chains follows, all from one sample in a study of T cells in Graves' hyperthyroidism and ophthalmopathy. TCRdb analysed the multiplex PCR reads with MiXCR anew, one entry per CDR3 protein. The table records 750,000 to 950,000 distinct CDR3 sequences, over 35% of them present only once. The sample was blood. These TCRs come from a young man with Graves' hyperthyroidism. CDR3s include the opening cysteine and the closing phenylalanine or tryptophan. The D gene is left open where the match is weak. Clone size is shown for a subset of rows, as once, few, many or a class of expanded clone.

D gene	V gene	clone size	J gene	CDR3 protein	CDR3 DNA
NA	TRBV5-1	many	TRBJ1-6	CASSTGRGNSPLHF	TGCGCCAGCAGCACGGGCAGGGGCAATTCACCCCTCCACTTT
NA	TRBV5-5	NA	TRBJ1-1	CASSRVRGFEAFF	TGTGCCAGCAGCCGGGTGAGGGGCTTCGAAGCTTTCTTT
TRBD1	TRBV10-3	many	TRBJ2-7	CAISDHDRASSYEQYF	TGTGCCATCAGTGACCACGACAGGGCCTCCTCCTACGAGCAGTACTTC
NA	TRBV12-3/TRBV12-4	NA	TRBJ2-7	CASNFGSSYEQYF	TGTGCCAGCAATTTTGGGAGCTCCTACGAGCAGTACTTC
NA	TRBV5-1	once	TRBJ2-7	CASSLRGILRQGNEQYF	TGCGCCAGCAGCCTCCGGGGCATACTCCGGCAAGGGAACGAGCAGTACTTC
NA	TRBV20-1	NA	TRBJ2-5	CSARDLSAGETQYF	TGCAGTGCTAGAGACCTTAGCGCTGGAGAGACCCAGTACTTC
NA	TRBV6-6	few	TRBJ2-2	CASSYVSTGELFF	TGTGCCAGCAGTTACGTAAGCACCGGGGAGCTGTTTTTT
TRBD1	TRBV7-9	few	TRBJ2-7	CASSWDREAHEQYF	TGTGCCAGCAGTTGGGACAGGGAGGCCCACGAGCAGTACTTC
NA	TRBV19	few	TRBJ1-3	CASSIPGISGNTIYF	TGTGCCAGTAGTATACCCGGCATCTCTGGAAACACCATATATTTT
NA	TRBV20-1	NA	TRBJ1-1	CSARAAGDTEAFF	TGCAGTGCTCGAGCGGCAGGGGACACTGAAGCTTTCTTT
NA	TRBV7-2	NA	TRBJ1-4	CASSSKGREKLFF	TGTGCCAGCAGCTCCAAGGGTCGGGAAAAACTGTTTTTT
NA	TRBV10-3	few	TRBJ1-2	CATNPAAGNNYGYTF	TGTGCCACCAACCCGGCTGCAGGGAATAACTATGGCTACACCTTC
NA	TRBV7-9	many	TRBJ2-5	CASTTGETQYF	TGTGCCAGCACCACGGGAGAGACCCAGTACTTC
TRBD1	TRBV24-1	NA	TRBJ2-5	CATSAGTGVGQPQYF	TGTGCCACCAGTGCCGGGACAGGGGTGGGCCAGCCCCAGTACTTC
NA	TRBV12-3/TRBV12-4	many	TRBJ1-1	CASSQQLNTEAFF	TGTGCCAGCAGCCAACAGCTGAACACTGAAGCTTTCTTT
TRBD1	TRBV19	many	TRBJ1-5	CASRGQGLSQPQHF	TGTGCCAGTAGGGGACAGGGGCTTAGTCAGCCCCAGCATTTT
TRBD1	TRBV24-1	many	TRBJ2-2	CATSPDRGPRRELFF	TGTGCCACCAGCCCAGACAGGGGGCCTAGAAGGGAGCTGTTTTTT
NA	TRBV5-1	NA	TRBJ2-2	CASSLSPTGELFF	TGCGCCAGCAGCTTGTCCCCCACCGGGGAGCTGTTTTTT
NA	TRBV5-1	NA	TRBJ2-2	CASSPQDTGELFF	TGCGCCAGCAGCCCCCAGGACACCGGGGAGCTGTTTTTT
TRBD2	TRBV10-2	many	TRBJ2-5	CASSAGGGVQETQYF	TGCGCCAGCAGTGCGGGCGGGGGGGTCCAAGAGACCCAGTACTTC
NA	TRBV5-1	NA	TRBJ1-1	CASSPSGEITEAFF	TGCGCCAGCAGCCCCTCAGGGGAGATTACTGAAGCTTTCTTT
NA	TRBV7-9	many	TRBJ1-1	CASSLGGTPWEAFF	TGTGCCAGCAGCTTAGGAGGGACCCCTTGGGAAGCTTTCTTT
NA	TRBV10-3	NA	TRBJ1-5	CASSQTGYAPQHF	TGTGCCAGCAGTCAAACAGGGTATGCGCCCCAGCATTTT
NA	TRBV12-3/TRBV12-4	NA	TRBJ1-6	CASKEQGPSPLHF	TGTGCCAGCAAGGAGCAGGGGCCCTCACCCCTCCACTTT
TRBD2	TRBV9	NA	TRBJ2-7	CASSAGTSINEQYF	TGTGCCAGCAGCGCCGGGACTAGTATCAACGAGCAGTACTTC
NA	TRBV11-2	many	TRBJ2-7	CASSATHEQYF	TGTGCCAGCAGCGCGACCCACGAGCAGTACTTC
NA	TRBV5-1	NA	TRBJ1-1	CASSLLASAGGNTEAFF	TGCGCCAGCAGCTTGCTAGCCTCGGCGGGAGGGAACACTGAAGCTTTCTTT
TRBD1	TRBV12-3/TRBV12-4	NA	TRBJ1-5	CASSLPGGGQPQHF	TGTGCCAGCAGTTTACCAGGGGGCGGACAGCCCCAGCATTTT
TRBD1	TRBV5-1	few	TRBJ1-5	CASSSGQGDSNQPQHF	TGCGCCAGCAGCTCCGGACAGGGTGATAGCAATCAGCCCCAGCATTTT
NA	TRBV4-1	NA	TRBJ1-2	CASSQEPYGTANYGYTF	TGCGCCAGCAGCCAAGAACCTTATGGCACGGCTAACTATGGCTACACCTTC
TRBD1	TRBV7-3	NA	TRBJ1-1	CASSPVEAGGGGAFF	TGTGCCAGCAGCCCCGTCGAGGCAGGGGGCGGAGGGGCTTTCTTT
TRBD2	TRBV29-1	many	TRBJ2-7	CSVGSSGRLNEQYF	TGCAGCGTTGGCTCTAGCGGGAGGCTAAACGAGCAGTACTTC
NA	TRBV4-3	NA	TRBJ1-2	CASSQETETNYGYTF	TGCGCCAGCAGCCAAGAGACTGAGACAAACTATGGCTACACCTTC
NA	TRBV19	many	TRBJ2-7	CASSRAGNYEQYF	TGTGCCAGCAGTCGTGCAGGGAACTACGAGCAGTACTTC
TRBD1	TRBV9	many	TRBJ1-2	CASSDGTGGNYGYTF	TGTGCCAGCAGCGATGGGACAGGGGGGAACTATGGCTACACCTTC
NA	TRBV10-3	many	TRBJ2-7	CATSEGRAYEQYF	TGTGCCACCTCGGAGGGCCGCGCCTACGAGCAGTACTTC
TRBD2	TRBV5-1	NA	TRBJ2-5	CASSLSGDREETQYF	TGCGCCAGCAGCTTGAGCGGGGACCGTGAAGAGACCCAGTACTTC
NA	TRBV20-1	NA	TRBJ2-3	CSASGGTLSRF	TGCAGTGCTAGCGGGGGGACACTGAGTCGGTTT
TRBD1	TRBV11-3	NA	TRBJ2-7	CASSTSYRWDSPYEQYF	TGTGCCAGCAGCACAAGTTACAGGTGGGACAGCCCCTACGAGCAGTACTTC
NA	TRBV10-3	NA	TRBJ2-7	CASTWRGNYEQYF	TGTGCCAGCACATGGAGGGGGAATTACGAGCAGTACTTC
TRBD1	TRBV7-9	few	TRBJ2-5	CASSGFINRGSETQYF	TGTGCCAGCAGCGGGTTTATAAACAGGGGTTCAGAGACCCAGTACTTC